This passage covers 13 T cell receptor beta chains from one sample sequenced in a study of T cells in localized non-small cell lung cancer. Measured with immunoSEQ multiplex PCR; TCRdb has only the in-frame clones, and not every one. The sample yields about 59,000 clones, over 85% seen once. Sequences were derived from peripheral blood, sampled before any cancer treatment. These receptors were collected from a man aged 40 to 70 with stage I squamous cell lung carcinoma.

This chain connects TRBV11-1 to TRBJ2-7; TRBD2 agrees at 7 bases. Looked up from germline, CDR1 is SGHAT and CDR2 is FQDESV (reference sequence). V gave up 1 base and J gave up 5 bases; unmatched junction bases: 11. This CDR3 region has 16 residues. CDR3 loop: CASSLVRDYIIDEQYF. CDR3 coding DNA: TGTGCCAGCAGCTTAGTCCGGGACTACATTATCGACGAGCAGTACTTC.

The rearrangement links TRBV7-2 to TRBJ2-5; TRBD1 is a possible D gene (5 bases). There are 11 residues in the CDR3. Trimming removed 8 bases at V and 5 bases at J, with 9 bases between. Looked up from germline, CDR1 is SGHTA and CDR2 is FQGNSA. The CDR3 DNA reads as TGTGCCAGCGGGGCAGGGGAGACCCAGTACTTC. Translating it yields CASGAGETQYF.

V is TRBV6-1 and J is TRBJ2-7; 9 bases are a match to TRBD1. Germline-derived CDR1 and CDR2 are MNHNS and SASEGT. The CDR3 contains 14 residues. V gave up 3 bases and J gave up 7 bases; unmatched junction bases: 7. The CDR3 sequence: CASSENRDRDEQYF. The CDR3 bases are TGTGCCAGCAGTGAGAACCGGGACAGGGATGAGCAGTACTTC.

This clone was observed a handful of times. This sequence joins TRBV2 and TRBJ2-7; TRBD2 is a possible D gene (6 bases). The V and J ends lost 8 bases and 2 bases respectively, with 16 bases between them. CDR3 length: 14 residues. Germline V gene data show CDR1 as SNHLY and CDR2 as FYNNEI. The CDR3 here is CASLGSSAAYEQYF. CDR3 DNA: TGTGCCAGCCTAGGATCTAGCGCAGCCTACGAGCAGTACTTC.

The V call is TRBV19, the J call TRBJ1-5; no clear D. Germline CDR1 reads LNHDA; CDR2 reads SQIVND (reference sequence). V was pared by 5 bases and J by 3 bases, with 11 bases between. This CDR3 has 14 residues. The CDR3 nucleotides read TGTGCCAGTAGTTGGGCAGGTTACAATCAGCCCCAGCATTTT. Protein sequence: CASSWAGYNQPQHF.

The CDR3 DNA reads as TGTGCCAGCAGCTTAGGCCGAGGGGGGACCCAGTACTTC. It encodes CASSLGRGGTQYF. V and J are TRBV11-2 and TRBJ2-5, with D possibly TRBD1 on 6 matching bases. CDR3 length: 13 amino acids. Deletions cut 1 base from V and 7 bases from J, with 10 bases between. Germline loops: CDR1 SGHAT, CDR2 FQNNGV. The full variable domain, with the rest looked up from reference TRBV11-2 and TRBJ2-5, is EAGVAQSPRYKIIEKRQSVAFWCNPISGHATLYWYQQILGQGPKLLIQFQNNGVVDDSQLPKDRFSAERLKGVDSTLKIQPAKLEDSAVYLCASSLGRGGTQYFGPGTRLLVL.

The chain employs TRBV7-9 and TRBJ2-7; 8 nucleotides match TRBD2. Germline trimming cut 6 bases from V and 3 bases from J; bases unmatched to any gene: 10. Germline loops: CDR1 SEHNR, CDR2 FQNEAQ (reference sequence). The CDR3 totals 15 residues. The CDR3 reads CASSPTSGKNYEQYF. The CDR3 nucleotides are TGTGCCAGCAGTCCAACTAGCGGAAAAAACTACGAGCAGTACTTC. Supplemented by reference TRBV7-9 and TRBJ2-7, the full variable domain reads DTGVSQNPRHKITKRGQNVTFRCDPISEHNRLYWYRQTLGQGPEFLTYFQNEAQLEKSRLLSDRFSAERPKGSFSTLEIQRTEQGDSAMYLCASSPTSGKNYEQYFGPGTRLTVT.

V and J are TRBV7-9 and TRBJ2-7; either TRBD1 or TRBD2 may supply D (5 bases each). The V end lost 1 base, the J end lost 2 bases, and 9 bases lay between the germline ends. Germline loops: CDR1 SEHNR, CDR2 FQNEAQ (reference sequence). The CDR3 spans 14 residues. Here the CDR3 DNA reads TGTGCCAGCAGCTTAGGAAGGGGACCCTACGAGCAGTACTTC. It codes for CASSLGRGPYEQYF.

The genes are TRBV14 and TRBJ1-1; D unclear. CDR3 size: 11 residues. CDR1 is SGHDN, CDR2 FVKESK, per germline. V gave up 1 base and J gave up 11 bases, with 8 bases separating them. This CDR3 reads CASSQGGSAFF. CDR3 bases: TGTGCCAGCAGCCAAGGCGGGTCGGCTTTCTTT.

This CDR3 is CASRTGTISYEQYF. The CDR3 DNA follows: TGTGCCAGCAGGACCGGGACCATCTCCTACGAGCAGTACTTC. This chain uses TRBV6-6 with TRBJ2-7; D is perhaps TRBD1 or TRBD2 (5 bases each). The V and J ends lost 6 bases and 0 bases respectively, with 12 bases between them. This CDR3 has 14 residues. Germline V gene lookup returns CDR1 MNHNY and CDR2 SVGAGI (reference sequence).

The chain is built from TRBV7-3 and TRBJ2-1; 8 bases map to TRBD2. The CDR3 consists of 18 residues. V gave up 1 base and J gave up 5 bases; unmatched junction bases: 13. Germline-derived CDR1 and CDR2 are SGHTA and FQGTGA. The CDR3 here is CASSLSGESGSGNNEQFF. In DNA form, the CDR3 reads TGTGCCAGCAGCTTAAGCGGGGAAAGCGGGAGCGGAAACAATGAGCAGTTCTTC. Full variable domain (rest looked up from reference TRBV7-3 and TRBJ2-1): GAGVSQTPSNKVTEKGKYVELRCDPISGHTALYWYRQSLGQGPEFLIYFQGTGAADDSGLPNDRFFAVRPEGSVSTLKIQRTERGDSAVYLCASSLSGESGSGNNEQFFGPGTRLTVL.

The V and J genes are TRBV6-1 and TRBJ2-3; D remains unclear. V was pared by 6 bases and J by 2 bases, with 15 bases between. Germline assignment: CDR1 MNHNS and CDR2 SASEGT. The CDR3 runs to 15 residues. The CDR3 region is CASRRGKVTTDTQYF. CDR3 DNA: TGTGCCAGCAGGAGAGGCAAGGTAACCACAGATACGCAGTATTTT.

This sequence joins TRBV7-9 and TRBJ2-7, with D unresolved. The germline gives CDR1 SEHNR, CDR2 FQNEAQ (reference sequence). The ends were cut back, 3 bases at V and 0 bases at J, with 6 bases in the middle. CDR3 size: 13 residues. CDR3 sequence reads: CASSFPSSYEQYF. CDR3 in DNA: TGTGCCAGCAGCTTTCCCAGCTCCTACGAGCAGTACTTC.